Listed here are 3 T cell receptor beta chains from one sample, sequenced in a study of identical twins. MiXCR, applied by TCRdb to the 5' RACE reads, yields one record per CDR3 protein. The sample holds 640,000 or so distinct CDR3 sequences, less than 7% seen once. The sample taken for sequencing was naive T cells sorted from blood. The receptor source for this set is a young man in good health.

This clonotype occurred many times. The J gene is TRBJ1-5, the V gene TRBV12-3 or TRBV12-4, with TRBD1 identical over 7 bases. V gave up 4 bases and J gave up 7 bases; unmatched junction bases: 7. The CDR3 consists of 14 residues. CDR3 nucleotide sequence: TGTGCCAGCAGTTCCATTTTACAGGGGCAGCCCCAGCATTTT. Its protein is CASSSILQGQPQHF.

A few counts support this clonotype. The J gene is TRBJ2-2, the V gene TRBV7-9; D is possibly TRBD1 (6 bases). There are 16 residues in the CDR3. Looked up from germline, CDR1 is SEHNR and CDR2 is FQNEAQ (reference sequence). V dropped 5 bases and J dropped 0 bases, with 13 bases sitting between them. The CDR3 region has the DNA TGTGCCAGCAGCGGCCGACAGGCTTCGAACACCGGGGAGCTGTTTTTT. It translates to CASSGRQASNTGELFF.

This clonotype was counted at least ten times. The chain is built from TRBV20-1 and TRBJ1-2; 9 bases agree with TRBD1. CDR1 is DFQATT and CDR2 is SNEGSKA in the germline V gene (reference sequence). The ends lost 7 bases at V and 6 bases at J; junction bases unmatched: 6. CDR3 length: 12 residues. CDR3 nucleotides: TGCAGTGTCGGGGACAGGGCCCATGGCTACACCTTC. Translating gives CSVGDRAHGYTF.